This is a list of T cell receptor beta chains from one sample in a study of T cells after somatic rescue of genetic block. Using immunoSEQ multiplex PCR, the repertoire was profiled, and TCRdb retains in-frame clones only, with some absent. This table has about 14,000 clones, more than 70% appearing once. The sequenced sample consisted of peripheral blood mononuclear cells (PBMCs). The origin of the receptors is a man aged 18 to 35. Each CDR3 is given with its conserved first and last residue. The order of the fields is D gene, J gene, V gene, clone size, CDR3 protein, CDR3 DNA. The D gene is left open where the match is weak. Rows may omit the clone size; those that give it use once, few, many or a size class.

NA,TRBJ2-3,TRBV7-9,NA,CASTLLGIDTQYF,TGTGCCAGCACCCTATTAGGGATTGATACGCAGTATTTT
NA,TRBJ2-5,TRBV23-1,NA,CASSQSGTQYF,TGCGCCAGCAGTCAATCAGGCACGCAGTACTTC
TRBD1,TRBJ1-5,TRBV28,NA,CASSSFTGVRGLAQHF,TGTGCCAGCAGTTCCTTCACAGGGGTCCGCGGGTTGGCCCAGCATTTT
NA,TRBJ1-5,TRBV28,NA,CARGAGVDQPQHF,TGTGCCAGGGGGGCAGGGGTTGATCAGCCCCAGCATTTT
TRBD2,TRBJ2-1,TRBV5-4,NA,CASFSGGLAGPNEQFF,TGTGCCAGCTTCTCTGGGGGACTAGCGGGACCGAATGAGCAGTTCTTC
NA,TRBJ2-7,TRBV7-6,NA,CASSPSSYEQYF,TGTGCCAGCAGCCCAAGTTCCTACGAGCAGTACTTC
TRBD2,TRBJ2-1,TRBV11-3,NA,CASSFRTSGGDNEQFF,TGTGCCAGCAGCTTCAGGACTAGCGGAGGGGACAATGAGCAGTTCTTC
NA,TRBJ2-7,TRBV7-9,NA,CASRPLMDSSYEQYF,TGTGCCAGCAGACCCCTAATGGACAGTTCCTACGAGCAGTACTTC
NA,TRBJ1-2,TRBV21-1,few,CASSDVANYGYTF,TGTGCCAGCAGCGATGTGGCGAACTATGGCTACACCTTC
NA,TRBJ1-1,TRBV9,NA,CASSVGVKTEAFF,TGTGCCAGCAGCGTAGGTGTAAAAACTGAAGCTTTCTTT
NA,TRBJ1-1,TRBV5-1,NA,CASSTNLMQGGTEAFF,TGCGCCAGCAGCACCAACCTAATGCAAGGGGGAACTGAAGCTTTCTTT
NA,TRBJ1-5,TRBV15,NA,CATSRDIPGRGHQPQHF,TGTGCCACCAGCAGAGATATCCCAGGCCGAGGGCATCAGCCCCAGCATTTT
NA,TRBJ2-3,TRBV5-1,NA,CASSNPGQSTDTQYF,TGCGCCAGCAGCAACCCGGGACAATCCACAGATACGCAGTATTTT
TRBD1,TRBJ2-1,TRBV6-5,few,CASSPLRGLYNEQFF,TGTGCCAGCAGCCCTCTCAGGGGGCTCTACAATGAGCAGTTCTTC
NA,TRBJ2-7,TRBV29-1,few,CSVRDGAHEQYF,TGCAGCGTTCGGGACGGGGCCCACGAGCAGTACTTC
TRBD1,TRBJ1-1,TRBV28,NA,CASRVMRDRGRTRGTEAFF,TGTGCCAGCAGGGTAATGAGAGACAGGGGGAGAACAAGGGGCACTGAAGCTTTCTTT
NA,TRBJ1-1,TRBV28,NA,CASSPPPNTEAFF,TGTGCCAGCAGTCCTCCCCCGAACACTGAAGCTTTCTTT
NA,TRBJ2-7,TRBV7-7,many,CASSRDRFYEQYF,TGTGCTAGCAGCCGCGACAGGTTCTACGAGCAGTACTTC
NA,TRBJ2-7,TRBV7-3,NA,CASSLESGEPQYEQYF,TGTGCCAGCAGCTTAGAATCGGGGGAACCCCAATACGAGCAGTACTTC
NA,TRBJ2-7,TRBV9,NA,CASSVGPSTTYEQYF,TGTGCCAGCAGCGTAGGACCGTCCACAACCTACGAGCAGTACTTC
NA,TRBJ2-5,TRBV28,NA,CASRATGTQETQYF,TGTGCCAGCAGGGCCACAGGAACCCAAGAGACCCAGTACTTC
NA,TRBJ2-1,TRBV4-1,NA,CASSLISSTYNEQFF,TGCGCCAGCAGCCTGATTAGCTCCACCTACAATGAGCAGTTCTTC
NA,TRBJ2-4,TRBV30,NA,CAWSVRGNIQYF,TGTGCCTGGAGTGTACGGGGAAACATTCAGTACTTC
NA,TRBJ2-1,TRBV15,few,CATSRDSRLSRINNEQFF,TGTGCCACCAGCAGAGATAGCCGTCTGAGTCGGATCAACAATGAGCAGTTCTTC